Below are 20 T cell receptor beta chains sequenced from a single sample in a study of blood T cell repertoires in COVID-19. The method was immunoSEQ multiplex PCR; TCRdb's version includes in-frame clones alone and lacks a portion of them. The sample consists of around 28,000 clones, roughly 89% of them appearing once. The source material was peripheral blood. The receptors originated from a human donor with acute or convalescent COVID-19. The donor label of this sample is uncertain.

The chain couples TRBV29-1 to TRBJ2-5; 7 bases are a match to TRBD2. V lost 1 base and J lost 4; bases outside the gene matches: 15. Germline CDR1 SQVTM, CDR2 ANQGSEA. This CDR3 is 17 amino acids long. The DNA of the CDR3 is TGCAGCGTTGAAGCTCTCGGTAGCGGGTATGGCAGAGAGACCCAGTACTTC. The encoded protein is CSVEALGSGYGRETQYF.

The chain carries TRBV28 and TRBJ1-6, with D possibly matching TRBD1 (5 bases). The length of the CDR3 is 14 residues. Germline CDR1 is MDHEN and CDR2 is SYDVKM. V gave up 8 bases and J gave up 7 bases, with 15 bases separating them. The CDR3 here is CASLPPGYNSPLHF. CDR3 DNA: TGTGCCAGCCTCCCCCCAGGGTACAATTCACCCCTCCACTTT.

The CDR3 nucleotides are TGTGCCATCAGTGAGGAGGGGGCTCTCAGCACTGAAGCTTTCTTT. Protein product: CAISEEGALSTEAFF. This chain uses TRBV10-3 with TRBJ1-1; TRBD1 matches 7 bases. V dropped 2 bases and J dropped 4; count of bases not matched to a gene: 7. The CDR3 extends over 15 amino acids. The germline V gene has CDR1 ENHRY and CDR2 SYGVKD.

This chain connects TRBV11-1 to TRBJ2-3; D is uncertain. Germline CDR1 SGHAT, CDR2 FQDESV (reference sequence). V lost 3 bases to trimming and J lost 2 bases, with 12 bases between them. The CDR3 has 15 amino acids. The CDR3: CASSLFSENTDTQYF. Here the CDR3 DNA reads TGTGCCAGCAGCTTGTTCTCGGAGAACACAGATACGCAGTATTTT.

This clone has just one count. The CDR3 DNA reads TGTGCCAGCAGCCCGACAATGGGACAGGGGGCCTATGGCTACACCTTC. Its translation is CASSPTMGQGAYGYTF. This chain connects TRBV14 to TRBJ1-2, with 12 bases identical to TRBD1. Unmatched junction bases numbered 7, after V lost 4 bases and J lost 4 bases. Germline CDR1 reads SGHDN; CDR2 reads FVKESK. This CDR3 contains 16 residues.

The chain employs TRBV30 and TRBJ2-2; 7 bases are a match to TRBD1. J lost 6 bases, V lost 4 bases, and 14 bases had no gene match. Germline lookup yields CDR1 GTSNPN and CDR2 SVGIG (reference sequence). The CDR3 loop spans 16 amino acids. The CDR3 spells CAWIPSHRGQAGELFF. Written as DNA, the CDR3 is TGTGCCTGGATTCCCTCTCATAGGGGGCAGGCCGGGGAGCTGTTTTTT. Drawing the rest from reference TRBV30 and TRBJ2-2, the complete variable domain is SQTIHQWPATLVQPVGSPLSLECTVEGTSNPNLYWYRQAAGRGLQLLFYSVGIGQISSEVPQNLSASRPQDRQFILSSKKLLLSDSGFYLCAWIPSHRGQAGELFFGEGSRLTVL.

For the CDR3, the DNA is TGTGCCAGCAGCTTGGGGACGGGGTATAATGAAAAACTGTTTTTT. Protein product: CASSLGTGYNEKLFF. The chain recombines TRBV5-8 with TRBJ1-4; D is uncertain. Germline CDR1 is SGHTS and CDR2 is YDEGEE. Between the trimmed V and J ends, which lost 0 bases and 4 bases, there was a span of 10 bases. The CDR3 loop spans 15 amino acids.

The J gene is TRBJ2-7, the V gene TRBV28, with D possibly TRBD1 on 5 matching bases. Per germline, CDR1 MDHEN and CDR2 SYDVKM. The length of the CDR3 is 13 residues. Trimming shortened V by 5 bases and J by 7 bases, and 15 bases separated the two germline ends. CDR3 sequence reads: CASSTPGSGEQYV. The CDR3, as DNA: TGTGCCAGCAGTACCCCAGGGTCGGGTGAGCAGTACGTC.

The chain links TRBV14 to TRBJ1-6; D perhaps matches TRBD1 (5 bases). V lost 4 bases and J lost 10, with 17 bases in between. The V gene's germline CDR1 is SGHDN and CDR2 FVKESK. The CDR3 runs 15 residues. The CDR3, as DNA: TGTGCCAGCAGCCCACAGGAGGGAAGGGGATCACCCCTCCACTTT. Protein sequence: CASSPQEGRGSPLHF.

This chain joins TRBV11-2 and TRBJ1-2; D may be TRBD1 (5 bases). Germline values: CDR1 SGHAT, CDR2 FQNNGV. This CDR3 spans 15 amino acids. Trimming removed 3 bases at V and 3 bases at J, with 14 bases between. The CDR3 here is CASSFGGGSHYGYTF. The CDR3 DNA follows: TGTGCCAGCAGCTTTGGGGGGGGATCCCACTATGGCTACACCTTC.

V gene TRBV12-3 or TRBV12-4 combines with J gene TRBJ2-7, with D unclear. CDR3 length: 13 amino acids. V was cut by 6 bases and J by 7 bases, with 16 bases left in between. For the CDR3, the DNA is TGTGCCAGCAGCCCGGAGAGGATTGGGGAGCAGTACTTC. It yields the protein CASSPERIGEQYF.

This clone was seen a single time. The J gene is TRBJ2-2, the V gene TRBV5-1; 7 bases are a match to TRBD1. This CDR3 comprises 15 residues. V dropped 4 bases and J dropped 4; count of bases not matched to a gene: 7. Germline CDR1 reads SGHRS; CDR2 reads YFSETQ. DNA of the CDR3: TGCGCCAGCAGCCAAACGGGACAGATCACCGGGGAGCTGTTTTTT. This sequence encodes CASSQTGQITGELFF.

This clone showed up just once. This CDR3 is CASSSAGGAGWQYF. The CDR3 DNA is TGTGCCAGCAGCAGTGCAGGGGGCGCCGGTTGGCAGTACTTC. The chain recombines TRBV11-2 with TRBJ2-7; 8 bases match TRBD1. Germline V lookup: CDR1 SGHAT, CDR2 FQNNGV. Unmatched junction bases numbered 12, after V lost 5 bases and J lost 9 bases. The CDR3 consists of 14 residues.

The chain carries TRBV10-3 and TRBJ1-1; 9 bases agree with TRBD1. The germline CDR1 and CDR2 sequences are ENHRY and SYGVKD. Trimming at V came to 6 bases and at J to 1 base, leaving 6 bases not matched to a gene. The CDR3 is made up of 15 amino acids. Here the CDR3 DNA reads TGTGCCATCAGCTGGACAGGGGCAGAGAACACTGAAGCTTTCTTT. Protein: CAISWTGAENTEAFF.

The rearrangement uses TRBV30 and TRBJ1-4, with D uncertain. The CDR3 totals 13 residues. The V gene lost 3 bases and the J gene lost 9 bases, with 14 bases spanning the gap. Germline CDR1 GTSNPN, CDR2 SVGIG (reference sequence). For the CDR3, the DNA is TGTGCCTGGAGGACGGCGGCGGTTCAAAAACTGTTTTTT. Protein: CAWRTAAVQKLFF.

This chain's CDR3 is CASSALSVRTVPYEQYF. CDR3 nucleotides: TGTGCCAGTAGTGCGCTCTCGGTTCGGACAGTACCCTACGAGCAGTACTTC. The J gene is TRBJ2-7, the V gene TRBV19; D perhaps matches TRBD1 (6 bases). The CDR3 totals 17 residues. V was clipped by 5 bases and J by 2 bases, with 22 bases between them. Germline lookup yields CDR1 LNHDA and CDR2 SQIVND (reference sequence).

The chain recombines TRBV5-5 with TRBJ2-2, with 8 bases fitting TRBD1. V gave up 3 bases and J gave up 5 bases; unmatched junction bases: 6. Germline V lookup: CDR1 SGHKS, CDR2 YYEKEE (reference sequence). This CDR3 region has 15 residues. The CDR3 protein is CASSSQGAHTGELFF. DNA of the CDR3: TGTGCCAGCAGCTCCCAGGGGGCGCATACCGGGGAGCTGTTTTTT. The full variable domain, completed using reference TRBV5-5 and TRBJ2-2, is DAGVTQSPTHLIKTRGQQVTLRCSPISGHKSVSWYQQVLGQGPQFIFQYYEKEERGRGNFPDRFSARQFPNYSSELNVNALLLGDSALYLCASSSQGAHTGELFFGEGSRLTVL.

This clone appeared a single time. V and J are TRBV15 and TRBJ2-1; 9 nucleotides align to TRBD2. Germline trimming cut 3 bases from V and 1 base from J; bases unmatched to any gene: 13. CDR1 is LNHNV and CDR2 is YYDKDF in the germline V gene (reference sequence). The CDR3 is 19 amino acids. The CDR3 nucleotides read TGTGCCACCAGCAGGCACAGGGGTGGAGCGGGGGGATCCTACAATGAGCAGTTCTTC. Amino acids: CATSRHRGGAGGSYNEQFF.

This clone was recorded a few times. The chain uses TRBV24-1 and TRBJ2-3; 14 nucleotides match TRBD2. The CDR3 has 17 residues. Per germline, CDR1 KGHDR and CDR2 SFDVKD. The J segment lost 6 bases and the V segment lost 3 bases, leaving 7 bases of the junction unmatched. As DNA, the CDR3 is TGTGCCACCAGTGATCCAGGACTAGCGGGAGGATCCGATACGCAGTATTTT. Its protein product is CATSDPGLAGGSDTQYF.

The chain combines TRBV19 with TRBJ1-6; D gene ambiguous. CDR3 length: 12 residues. Germline CDR1 and CDR2: LNHDA and SQIVND (reference sequence). This CDR3 reads CAVGSYNSPLHF. The CDR3, as DNA: TGTGCAGTCGGGTCCTATAATTCACCCCTCCACTTT.